This T cell receptor (beta chain) originates from a study of T cells expressing NK-cell markers. Study information: Seven sequenced donors out of eight were HCMV-seropositive, one seronegative.

Study observations and caveats: A handful of donors showed these clonotypes also leading the CD3+CD56-NKG2C+ fraction.

Following a re-call of the 5' RACE reads, TCRdb has one entry per CDR3 protein and lacks DNA. This sample contains hundreds of thousands of distinct CDR3 sequences. The V gene's germline CDR1 is KGHSH and CDR2 LQKENI. This CDR3 is built from 14 residues. A note on this clonotype: Its target is unknown.

The specimen was blood T cells: a sorted CD56 or NKG2C T cell subset, CD4+ or CD8+ T cells, or bulk PBMC T cells (not recorded which). The chain has TRBV18 and TRBJ1-4; the D call from TCRdb, TRBD1, cannot be confirmed without DNA. This TCR was recovered from a woman aged 18 to 75 in good health. The CDR3 loop reads CASSFRGVYEKLFF.